Listed below are T cell receptor beta chains from one sample, sequenced in a study of shared clonotypes between healthy human individuals. Only in-frame clones appear in the TCRdb table, and some are missing; sequencing was by immunoSEQ multiplex PCR. The profile covers fewer than 3 million clones, with roughly 92% appearing a single time and about 0.36% taken by the ten largest. The sequenced sample consisted of naive CD4+ T cells from PBMCs. These receptors originate from a man between 18 and 29 years old in good health. Some clones in this sample may be carry-over from other donors' samples. Both conserved end residues are part of each CDR3. A D gene is named only where the DNA matches it firmly. Clone size appears in some rows only: once, few, many, or a class for an expanded clone.

J gene	D gene	clone size	V gene	CDR3 protein	CDR3 DNA
TRBJ2-7	TRBD1	.	TRBV28	CASSVIQGESYEQYF	TGTGCCAGCAGTGTTATACAGGGGGAGAGTTACGAGCAGTACTTC
TRBJ2-7	TRBD2	.	TRBV29-1	CSAAYSGSKYEQYF	TGCAGCGCAGCTTATAGCGGGAGCAAATACGAGCAGTACTTC
TRBJ1-2	TRBD1	.	TRBV11-2	CASSNTGGRYGYTF	TGTGCCAGCAGCAATACAGGGGGCCGCTATGGCTACACCTTC
TRBJ2-5	.	.	TRBV28	CASRRTPRDQYF	TGTGCCAGCAGACGGACGCCAAGAGACCAGTACTTC
TRBJ2-7	.	.	TRBV28	CASRNPGRPRGYEQYF	TGTGCCAGCAGGAACCCTGGACGGCCTAGGGGTTACGAGCAGTACTTC
TRBJ2-2	TRBD1	.	TRBV19	CASIRTGWNTGELFF	TGTGCCAGTATCCGGACAGGGTGGAACACCGGGGAGCTGTTTTTT
TRBJ1-6	.	.	TRBV28	CASSFADSPLHF	TGTGCCAGCAGTTTTGCGGACTCACCCCTCCACTTT
TRBJ2-1	.	.	TRBV28	CASSLYAGGYNEQFF	TGTGCCAGCAGTTTATATGCCGGGGGATACAATGAGCAGTTCTTC
TRBJ2-3	.	once	TRBV9	CASSVRASRSADTQYF	TGTGCCAGCAGCGTACGGGCTTCCCGAAGCGCAGATACGCAGTATTTT
TRBJ2-7	TRBD1	.	TRBV19	CASSILGTESYEQYF	TGTGCCAGTAGTATTCTCGGGACAGAGTCCTACGAGCAGTACTTC
TRBJ1-1	.	once	TRBV28	CASSANGGAEAFF	TGTGCCAGCAGTGCGAATGGGGGGGCTGAAGCTTTCTTT
TRBJ1-1	.	once	TRBV5-1	CASSLVEGMNTEAFF	TGCGCCAGCAGCTTGGTTGAGGGAATGAACACTGAAGCTTTCTTT
TRBJ1-2	TRBD1	.	TRBV11-2	CASSPRGLYGYTF	TGTGCCAGCAGTCCCAGGGGGCTCTATGGCTACACCTTC
TRBJ1-5	.	.	TRBV6-1	CASRSSVSNQPQHF	TGTGCCAGCAGATCTTCGGTCAGCAATCAGCCCCAGCATTTT
TRBJ2-1	TRBD1	.	TRBV6-1	CASTRTGGLNEQFF	TGTGCCAGCACAAGGACAGGGGGTTTGAATGAGCAGTTCTTC
TRBJ2-5	TRBD2	.	TRBV5-5	CASSSRTSGTLETQYF	TGTGCCAGCAGCTCCAGGACTAGCGGAACCCTAGAGACCCAGTACTTC
TRBJ2-7	.	.	TRBV21-1	CASSPTYYEQYF	TGTGCCAGCAGTCCGACATACTACGAGCAGTACTTC
TRBJ1-1	.	.	TRBV5-1	CASSLGRTSLVNTEAFF	TGCGCCAGCAGCTTGGGGCGGACGAGCCTAGTGAACACTGAAGCTTTCTTT
TRBJ1-2	TRBD1	.	TRBV2	CASSRTGEGYTF	TGTGCCAGCAGTCGGACAGGGGAAGGCTACACCTTC
TRBJ2-3	TRBD2	.	TRBV29-1	CSVGGSGNTDTQYF	TGCAGCGTTGGGGGTAGCGGGAACACAGATACGCAGTATTTT
TRBJ2-3	TRBD2	.	TRBV10-1	CASASGLAGNTDTQYF	TGCGCCAGCGCATCGGGACTAGCGGGAAACACAGATACGCAGTATTTT
TRBJ2-5	TRBD1	.	TRBV7-9	CASSFLGQGQETQYF	TGTGCCAGCAGTTTCTTAGGACAGGGCCAAGAGACCCAGTACTTC
TRBJ2-5	.	.	TRBV9	CASSVDGSQETQYF	TGTGCCAGCAGCGTAGACGGTTCCCAAGAGACCCAGTACTTC
TRBJ1-1	TRBD1	.	TRBV5-1	CASSSADRATAFF	TGCGCCAGCAGCTCGGCGGACAGGGCAACAGCTTTCTTT
TRBJ2-7	TRBD1	.	TRBV5-1	CASSGDRVGVGEQYF	TGCGCCAGCAGCGGCGACAGGGTCGGCGTGGGAGAGCAGTACTTC
TRBJ1-5	.	.	TRBV6-5	CASRGSNNQPQHF	TGTGCCAGCCGGGGCTCCAACAATCAGCCCCAGCATTTT
TRBJ1-5	.	.	TRBV4-1	CASSPMGGNQPQHF	TGCGCCAGCAGCCCTATGGGGGGCAATCAGCCCCAGCATTTT
TRBJ2-7	TRBD2	once	TRBV5-1	CASSLETSGYYEQYF	TGCGCCAGCAGCTTGGAGACTAGCGGTTACTACGAGCAGTACTTC
TRBJ2-1	.	.	TRBV2	CASSLLNEQFF	TGTGCCAGCAGCCTACTCAATGAGCAGTTCTTC
TRBJ1-1	.	few	TRBV7-3	CASSLTVNTEAFF	TGTGCCAGCAGCTTGACGGTGAACACTGAAGCTTTCTTT
TRBJ2-2	.	.	TRBV6-1	CASDQGEAGELFF	TGTGCCAGCGACCAGGGAGAGGCCGGGGAGCTGTTTTTT
TRBJ2-1	.	.	TRBV27	CASSRTGTGGHEQFF	TGTGCCAGCAGTCGAACCGGGACTGGGGGCCATGAGCAGTTCTTC
TRBJ1-2	TRBD1	.	TRBV7-2	CASSLVGQGDYGYTF	TGTGCCAGCAGCTTAGTGGGACAGGGGGACTATGGCTACACCTTC
TRBJ2-7	.	.	TRBV29-1	CSGALGGAYEQYF	TGCAGCGGCGCCCTTGGGGGCGCCTACGAGCAGTACTTC
TRBJ2-1	TRBD2	.	TRBV27	CASSSPYSGRGNEQFF	TGTGCCAGCAGTTCCCCATATAGCGGGAGAGGGAATGAGCAGTTCTTC
TRBJ1-5	.	few	TRBV6-5	CASRPGQYQPQHF	TGTGCCAGCAGACCCGGACAGTATCAGCCCCAGCATTTT
TRBJ2-5	.	.	TRBV4-3	CASSQLGETQYF	TGCGCCAGCAGCCAGCTGGGGGAGACCCAGTACTTC
TRBJ2-5	.	.	TRBV5-1	CASSVLLTEETQYF	TGCGCCAGCAGCGTGTTACTCACTGAAGAGACCCAGTACTTC
TRBJ2-5	.	.	TRBV6-1	CASSAGLQETQYF	TGTGCCAGCAGTGCCGGACTCCAAGAGACCCAGTACTTC
TRBJ2-7	TRBD1	.	TRBV5-1	CASMQQGALNEQYF	TGCGCCAGCATGCAACAGGGGGCCCTGAACGAGCAGTACTTC
TRBJ2-7	TRBD2	.	TRBV5-1	CASSLVAGGNEQYF	TGCGCCAGCAGCTTGGTGGCCGGGGGGAACGAGCAGTACTTC
TRBJ1-6	.	.	TRBV6-5	CATSYQGTSASPLHF	TGTGCCACCAGTTACCAAGGGACATCAGCTTCACCCCTCCACTTT
TRBJ2-1	.	.	TRBV7-9	CASSLGFRSYNEQFF	TGTGCCAGCAGCTTAGGCTTCCGCTCCTACAATGAGCAGTTCTTC
TRBJ2-2	TRBD2	once	TRBV5-1	CASGTSHTGELFF	TGCGCCAGCGGGACTAGTCACACCGGGGAGCTGTTTTTT
TRBJ1-5	.	.	TRBV6-5	CASSPGGGLRQPQHF	TGTGCCAGCAGTCCCGGGGGAGGGTTGCGACAGCCCCAGCATTTT
TRBJ2-3	TRBD2	few	TRBV20-1	CSGAGEFTQYF	TGCAGTGGAGCGGGAGAATTTACGCAGTATTTT
TRBJ2-1	TRBD1	.	TRBV30	CAWRGQGNYNEQFF	TGTGCCTGGAGAGGACAGGGGAACTACAATGAGCAGTTCTTC
TRBJ2-6	.	.	TRBV6-6	CASSGAGANVLTF	TGTGCCAGCAGCGGCGCCGGGGCCAACGTCCTGACTTTC
TRBJ2-5	TRBD2	.	TRBV28	CASKGLAGGRETQYF	TGTGCCAGCAAGGGACTAGCGGGAGGTAGGGAGACCCAGTACTTC
TRBJ1-1	.	.	TRBV5-4	CAEGSPNTEAFF	TGTGCCGAGGGCAGCCCGAACACTGAAGCTTTCTTT
TRBJ1-3	.	.	TRBV9	CASSVVGSPSSGNTIYF	TGTGCCAGCAGCGTAGTGGGCAGCCCTAGCTCTGGAAACACCATATATTTT
TRBJ2-7	TRBD2	.	TRBV6-4	CASSGTSGRAFTNLGQYF	TGTGCCAGCAGTGGAACTAGCGGGAGGGCCTTCACGAATCTGGGGCAGTACTTC
TRBJ1-1	.	.	TRBV5-1	CASSLVGANTEAFF	TGCGCCAGCAGCTTGGTAGGAGCCAACACTGAAGCTTTCTTT
TRBJ2-3	.	.	TRBV5-1	CASGGRGGPTDTQYF	TGCGCCAGCGGGGGTAGAGGAGGGCCGACAGATACGCAGTATTTT
TRBJ2-5	TRBD1	.	TRBV5-1	CASSQSDRVETQYF	TGCGCCAGCAGCCAGTCTGACAGGGTAGAGACCCAGTACTTC
TRBJ2-1	.	.	TRBV7-3	CASSFGPLDEQFF	TGTGCCAGCAGCTTTGGGCCCCTGGACGAGCAGTTCTTC